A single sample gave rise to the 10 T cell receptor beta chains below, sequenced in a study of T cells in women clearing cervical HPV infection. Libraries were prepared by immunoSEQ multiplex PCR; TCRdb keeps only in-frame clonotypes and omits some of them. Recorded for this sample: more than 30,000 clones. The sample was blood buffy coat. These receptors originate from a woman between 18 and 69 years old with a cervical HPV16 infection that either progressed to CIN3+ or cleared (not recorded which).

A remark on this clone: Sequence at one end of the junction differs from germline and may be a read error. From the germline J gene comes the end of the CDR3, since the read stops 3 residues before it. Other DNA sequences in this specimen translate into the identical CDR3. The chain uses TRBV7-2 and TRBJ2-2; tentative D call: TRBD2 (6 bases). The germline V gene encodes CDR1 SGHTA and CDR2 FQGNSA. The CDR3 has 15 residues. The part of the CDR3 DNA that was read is TGTGCCAGCAGCCTAGCGCCAGGGAGTGGTGAAAAG. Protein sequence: CASSLAPGSGEK. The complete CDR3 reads CASSLAPGSGEKLFF.

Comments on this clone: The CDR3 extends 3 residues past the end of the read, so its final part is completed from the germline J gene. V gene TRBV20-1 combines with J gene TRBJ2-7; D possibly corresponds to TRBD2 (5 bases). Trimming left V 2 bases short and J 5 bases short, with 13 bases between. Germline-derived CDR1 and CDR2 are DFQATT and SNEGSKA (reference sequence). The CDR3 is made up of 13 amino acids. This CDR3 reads CSARWTLRDEQYF. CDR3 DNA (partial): TGCAGTGCTAGATGGACTTTGAGGGACGAG.

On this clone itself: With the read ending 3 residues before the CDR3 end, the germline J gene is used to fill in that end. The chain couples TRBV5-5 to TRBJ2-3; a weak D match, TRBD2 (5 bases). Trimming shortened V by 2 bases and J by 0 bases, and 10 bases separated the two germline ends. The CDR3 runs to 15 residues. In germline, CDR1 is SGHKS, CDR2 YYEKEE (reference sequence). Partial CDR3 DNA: TGTGCCAGCAGCTTTGCGACTACAAGCACAGATACG. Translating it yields CASSFATTSTDT. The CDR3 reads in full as CASSFATTSTDTQYF.

CDR3 protein: CATSSPGQGWNEQFF. Incomplete CDR3 DNA: TGTGCCACCAGCAGCCCGGGACAGGGGTGGAATGAG. The chain recombines TRBV15 with TRBJ2-1; 10 bases line up with TRBD1. The read ends 3 residues before the CDR3 terminus; that terminus is restored from the germline J gene. The CDR3 covers 15 residues. Germline trimming cut 3 bases from V and 7 bases from J; bases unmatched to any gene: 6. Looked up from germline, CDR1 is LNHNV and CDR2 is YYDKDF (reference sequence).

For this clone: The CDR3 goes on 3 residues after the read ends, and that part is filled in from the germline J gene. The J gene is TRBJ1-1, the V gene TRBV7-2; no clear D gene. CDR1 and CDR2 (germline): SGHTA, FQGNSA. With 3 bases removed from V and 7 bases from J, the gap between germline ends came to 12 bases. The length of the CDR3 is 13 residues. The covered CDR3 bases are TGTGCCAGCAGCTTCGTTGACTTTGGTGAA. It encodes CASSFVDFGE. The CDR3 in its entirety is CASSFVDFGEAFF.

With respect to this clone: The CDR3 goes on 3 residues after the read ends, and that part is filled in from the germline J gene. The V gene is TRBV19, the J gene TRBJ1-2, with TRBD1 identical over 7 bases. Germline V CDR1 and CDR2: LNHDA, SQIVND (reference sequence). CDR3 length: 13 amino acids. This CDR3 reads CASTRGRRDDYTF. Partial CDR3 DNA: TGTGCCAGTACGAGGGGGCGCAGGGATGAC.

CDR3 DNA (partial): TGCGCCAGCAGCTTGGGCGGGACAGGGGCAAATGAG. Translated: CASSLGGTGANE. The entire CDR3 is CASSLGGTGANEQFF. The chain joins TRBV5-1 to TRBJ2-1; 10 bases fit TRBD1. With the read ending 3 residues before the CDR3 end, the germline J gene is used to fill in that end. The CDR3 runs 15 residues. Germline V gives CDR1 SGHRS, CDR2 YFSETQ. V trimming: 0 bases; J trimming: 7 bases; junction bases outside the gene matches: 4. The complete variable domain, with remaining parts taken from reference TRBV5-1 and TRBJ2-1, reads KAGVTQTPRYLIKTRGQQVTLSCSPISGHRSVSWYQQTPGQGLQFLFEYFSETQRNKGNFPGRFSGRQFSNSRSEMNVSTLELGDSALYLCASSLGGTGANEQFFGPGTRLTVL.

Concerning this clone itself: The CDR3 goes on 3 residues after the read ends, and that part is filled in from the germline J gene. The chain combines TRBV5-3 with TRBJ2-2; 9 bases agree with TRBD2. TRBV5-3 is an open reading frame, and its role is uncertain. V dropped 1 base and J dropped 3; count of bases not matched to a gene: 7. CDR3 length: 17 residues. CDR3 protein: CARSLFTSGPHTGELFF. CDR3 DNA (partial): TGTGCCAGAAGCTTGTTCACTAGCGGGCCCCACACCGGGGAG.

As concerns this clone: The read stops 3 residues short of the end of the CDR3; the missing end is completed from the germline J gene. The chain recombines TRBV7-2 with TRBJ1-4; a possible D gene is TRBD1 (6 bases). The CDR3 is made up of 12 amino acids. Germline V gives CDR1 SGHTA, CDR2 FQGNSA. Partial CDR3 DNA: TGTGCCAGCAGCCCTCACTTGGGGGCA. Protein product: CASSPHLGA. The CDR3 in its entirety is CASSPHLGALFF.

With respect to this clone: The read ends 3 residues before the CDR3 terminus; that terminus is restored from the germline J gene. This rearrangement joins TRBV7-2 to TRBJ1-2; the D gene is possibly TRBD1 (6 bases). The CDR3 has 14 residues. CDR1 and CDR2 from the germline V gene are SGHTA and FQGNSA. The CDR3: CASSSRGGGNDYTF. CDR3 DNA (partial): TGTGCCAGCAGCTCGCGAGGGGGGGGCAATGAC.